This passage covers 10 T cell receptor beta chains from one sample sequenced in a study of T cells generated in artificial thymic organoids. The organoids combined MS5 murine stromal cells carrying human DLL1 with human hematopoietic stem and progenitor cells. Residual T cells were removed by FACS sorting CD34+CD3- progenitor cells before seeding the organoids. What these receptors recognize is not known. Reverse primers in the TRAC or TRBC constant regions drove separate semi-nested PCRs for TCRalpha and TCRbeta. Each CDR3 protein is one row after TCRdb ran MiXCR on the 5' RACE reads. The sample yields about 8,000 distinct CDR3 sequences, 20% to 30% seen once. The material sequenced was naive CD8+ T cells grown in artificial thymic organoids from cord blood stem and progenitor cells. Described subset: CD3+TCRalphabeta+CD8SP T cells; for blood, CD45RO-CCR7+ naive CD8+ T cells. The receptors were gathered from a human donor who gave cord blood stem cells for thymic organoid culture, a cardiac surgery patient who gave postnatal thymus, or a blood donor (not recorded which).

This clonotype has just a few counts. V gene TRBV28 combines with J gene TRBJ1-2; D gene unclear. Per the germline V gene, CDR1 is MDHEN and CDR2 is SYDVKM. V lost 1 base and J lost 8, with 8 bases in between. CDR3 length: 12 amino acids. The CDR3: CASSLYGHGYTF. The DNA of the CDR3 is TGTGCCAGCAGTTTATATGGGCACGGCTACACCTTC.

This chain joins TRBV2 and TRBJ2-3; D gene ambiguous. CDR1 and CDR2 from the germline V gene are SNHLY and FYNNEI. Trimming left V 2 bases short and J 0 bases short, with 9 bases between. CDR3 length: 15 amino acids. The CDR3 loop is CASSEKQLSTDTQYF. Here the CDR3 DNA reads TGTGCCAGCAGTGAAAAACAGCTTAGCACAGATACGCAGTATTTT.

This clonotype is deemed medium-sized. The chain links TRBV4-1 to TRBJ2-4; D perhaps matches TRBD1 (7 bases). Trimming took off 4 bases at V and 8 bases at J, with 18 bases between the two ends. Germline CDR1 reads MGHRA; CDR2 reads YSYEKL. The CDR3 consists of 15 residues. CDR3 bases: TGCGCCAGCAGCCCCGGAGGGGGCAGGGGTGACATTCAGTACTTC. It is translated as CASSPGGGRGDIQYF.

This clonotype is medium-sized in the sample. The rearrangement uses TRBV20-1 and TRBJ1-1; no reliable D call. The CDR3 length is 13 residues. Germline V gene lookup returns CDR1 DFQATT and CDR2 SNEGSKA (reference sequence). V was cut by 0 bases and J by 1 base, with 6 bases left in between. The CDR3 spells CSARDGTNTEAFF. The DNA of the CDR3 is TGCAGTGCTAGAGATGGTACGAACACTGAAGCTTTCTTT.

This clonotype is medium-sized (0.01 to 0.1%) by share. The rearrangement uses TRBV5-5 and TRBJ2-5; 8 bases map to TRBD1. With V trimmed by 3 bases and J by 2 bases, 12 bases remained unmatched. The CDR3 loop spans 17 amino acids. The germline V gene encodes CDR1 SGHKS and CDR2 YYEKEE (reference sequence). Here the CDR3 reads CASSYGRDRCLQETQYF. The CDR3 coding sequence is TGTGCCAGCAGCTACGGACGGGACAGGTGCCTTCAAGAGACCCAGTACTTC.

J is TRBJ2-7 and V is TRBV4-1, with 10 bases lining up with TRBD1. V was clipped by 4 bases and J by 7 bases; unmatched bases: 4. CDR3 length: 13 residues. Germline V gene sequence: CDR1 MGHRA, CDR2 YSYEKL. Here the CDR3 reads CASSRWTGGEQYF. CDR3 in DNA: TGCGCCAGCAGCCGGTGGACAGGGGGAGAGCAGTACTTC.

This clonotype is labeled as medium-sized. The chain joins TRBV5-1 to TRBJ1-1, with TRBD1 matching 7 bases. V shed 5 bases and J 11 bases; nucleotides not matched to a gene: 12. The CDR3 is 13 amino acids. From germline, CDR1 is SGHRS and CDR2 YFSETQ. The CDR3 DNA reads TGCGCCAGCAGATTACAGACAGGGCGAGGGGCTTTCTTT. It yields the protein CASRLQTGRGAFF.

The CDR3 spells CASRPPIHRMNTEAFF. Here the CDR3 DNA reads TGTGCCAGCCGACCCCCCATACACCGGATGAACACTGAAGCTTTCTTT. This sequence joins TRBV7-6 and TRBJ1-1; D not certain. Trimming took 8 bases from V and 0 from J, leaving 19 bases between them. CDR3 length equals 16 residues. Germline V gene data show CDR1 as SGHVS and CDR2 as FNYEAQ.

In this sample, this clonotype turned up a few times. The chain combines TRBV27 with TRBJ2-1; TRBD2 aligns across 12 bases. The V and J ends lost 5 bases and 3 bases, in that order; junction bases with no gene match: 5. Germline V CDR1 and CDR2: MNHEY, SMNVEV (reference sequence). The CDR3 covers 16 residues. The CDR3 DNA follows: TGTGCCAGCAGTGCCCGGACTAGCGGGATCTACAATGAGCAGTTCTTC. Its translation is CASSARTSGIYNEQFF.

This clonotype has only one observation. The rearrangement uses TRBV3-1 and TRBJ2-3, with TRBD2 as a possible D gene (5 bases). Per germline, CDR1 LGHDT and CDR2 YNNKEL (reference sequence). The V and J ends lost 4 bases and 0 bases respectively, with 8 bases between them. This CDR3 contains 14 residues. The CDR3 sequence: CASSLRTSTDTQYF. DNA of the CDR3: TGTGCCAGCAGCCTCCGGACTAGCACAGATACGCAGTATTTT.